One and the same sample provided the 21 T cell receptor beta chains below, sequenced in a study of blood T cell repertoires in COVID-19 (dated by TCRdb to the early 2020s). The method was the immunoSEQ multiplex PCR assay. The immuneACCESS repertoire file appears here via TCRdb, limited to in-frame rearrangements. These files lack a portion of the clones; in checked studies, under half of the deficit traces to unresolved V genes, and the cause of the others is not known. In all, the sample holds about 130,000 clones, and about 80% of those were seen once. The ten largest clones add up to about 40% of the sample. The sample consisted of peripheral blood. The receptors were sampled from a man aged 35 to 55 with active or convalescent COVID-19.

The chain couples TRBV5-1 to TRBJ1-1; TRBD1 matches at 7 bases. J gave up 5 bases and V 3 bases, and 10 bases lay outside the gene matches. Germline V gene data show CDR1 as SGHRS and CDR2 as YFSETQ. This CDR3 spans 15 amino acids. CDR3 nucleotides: TGCGCCAGCAGCTCGGCAGGGGGGTTGTATACTGAAGCTTTCTTT. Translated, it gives CASSSAGGLYTEAFF.

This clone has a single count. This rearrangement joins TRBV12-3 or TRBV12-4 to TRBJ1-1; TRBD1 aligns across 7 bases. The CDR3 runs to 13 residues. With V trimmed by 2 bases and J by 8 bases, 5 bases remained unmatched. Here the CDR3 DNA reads TGTGCCAGCAGTTTAAAAGGGGGCGCCGAAGCTTTCTTT. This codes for CASSLKGGAEAFF.

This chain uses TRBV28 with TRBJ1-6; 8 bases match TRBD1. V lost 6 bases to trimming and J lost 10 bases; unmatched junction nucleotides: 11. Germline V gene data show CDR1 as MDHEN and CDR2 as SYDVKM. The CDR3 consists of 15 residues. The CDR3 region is CASRWDRTGKSPLHF. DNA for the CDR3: TGTGCCAGCAGGTGGGACCGGACAGGGAAATCACCCCTCCACTTT.

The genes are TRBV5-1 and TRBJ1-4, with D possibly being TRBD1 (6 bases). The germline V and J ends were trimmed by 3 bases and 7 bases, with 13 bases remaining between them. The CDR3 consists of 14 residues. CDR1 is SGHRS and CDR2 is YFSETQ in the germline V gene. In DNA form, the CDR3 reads TGCGCCAGCAGCTCCACAGGGATCTCTGAAAAACTGTTTTTT. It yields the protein CASSSTGISEKLFF.

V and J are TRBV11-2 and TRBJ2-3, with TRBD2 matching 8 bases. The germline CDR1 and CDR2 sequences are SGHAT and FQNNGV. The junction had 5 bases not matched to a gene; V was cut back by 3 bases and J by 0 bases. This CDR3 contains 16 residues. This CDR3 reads CASSFDLAGSTDTQYF. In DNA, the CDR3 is TGTGCCAGCAGCTTTGATTTAGCGGGAAGCACAGATACGCAGTATTTT.

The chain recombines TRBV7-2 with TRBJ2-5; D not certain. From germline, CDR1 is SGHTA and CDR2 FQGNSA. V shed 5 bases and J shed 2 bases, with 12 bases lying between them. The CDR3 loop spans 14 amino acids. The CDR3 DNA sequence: TGTGCCAGCAGCGCCGACTGGGTACAAGAGACCCAGTACTTC. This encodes CASSADWVQETQYF.

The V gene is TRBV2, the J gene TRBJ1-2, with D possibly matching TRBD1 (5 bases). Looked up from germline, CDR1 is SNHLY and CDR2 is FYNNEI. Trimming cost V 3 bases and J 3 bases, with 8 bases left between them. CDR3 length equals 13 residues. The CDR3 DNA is TGTGCCAGCAGTGACCAGGGTTACTATGGCTACACCTTC. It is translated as CASSDQGYYGYTF.

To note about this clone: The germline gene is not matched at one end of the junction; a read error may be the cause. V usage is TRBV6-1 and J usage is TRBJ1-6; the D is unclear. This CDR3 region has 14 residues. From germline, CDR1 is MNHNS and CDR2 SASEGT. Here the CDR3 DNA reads TGTGCCAGCAGTGAAGTTACCTATAATTCACCCCCCCACTTT. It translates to CASSEVTYNSPPHF.

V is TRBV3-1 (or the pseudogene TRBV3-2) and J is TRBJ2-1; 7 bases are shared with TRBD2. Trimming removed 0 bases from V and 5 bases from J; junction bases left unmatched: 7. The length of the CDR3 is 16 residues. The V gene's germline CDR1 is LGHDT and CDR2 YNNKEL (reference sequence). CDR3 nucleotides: TGTGCCAGCAGCCAAGATCAACGGACTAGAAACAATGAGCAGTTCTTC. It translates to CASSQDQRTRNNEQFF.

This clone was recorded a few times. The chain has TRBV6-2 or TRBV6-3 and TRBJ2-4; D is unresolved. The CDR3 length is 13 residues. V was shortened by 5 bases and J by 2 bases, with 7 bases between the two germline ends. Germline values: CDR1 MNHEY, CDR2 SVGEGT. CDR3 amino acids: CASSTLSKNIQYF. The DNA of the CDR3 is TGTGCCAGCAGTACCCTATCCAAAAACATTCAGTACTTC.

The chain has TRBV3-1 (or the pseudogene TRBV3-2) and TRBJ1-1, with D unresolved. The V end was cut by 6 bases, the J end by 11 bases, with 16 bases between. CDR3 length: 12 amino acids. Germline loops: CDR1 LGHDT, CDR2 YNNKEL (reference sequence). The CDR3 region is CASRSEGSRAFF. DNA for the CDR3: TGTGCCAGCAGATCAGAAGGGAGCAGGGCTTTCTTT.

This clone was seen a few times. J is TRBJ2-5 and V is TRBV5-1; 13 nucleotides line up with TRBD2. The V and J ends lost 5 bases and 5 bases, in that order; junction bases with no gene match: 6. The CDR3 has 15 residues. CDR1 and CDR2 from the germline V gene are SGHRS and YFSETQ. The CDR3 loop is CASRAGLAGVETQYF. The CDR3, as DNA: TGCGCCAGCAGAGCCGGACTAGCGGGGGTGGAGACCCAGTACTTC.

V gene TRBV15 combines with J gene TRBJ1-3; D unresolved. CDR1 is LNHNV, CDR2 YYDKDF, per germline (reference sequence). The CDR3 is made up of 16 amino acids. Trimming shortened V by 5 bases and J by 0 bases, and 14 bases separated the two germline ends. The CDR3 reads CATSPREVTSGNTIYF. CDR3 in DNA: TGTGCCACCAGCCCCCGGGAGGTAACCTCTGGAAACACCATATATTTT.

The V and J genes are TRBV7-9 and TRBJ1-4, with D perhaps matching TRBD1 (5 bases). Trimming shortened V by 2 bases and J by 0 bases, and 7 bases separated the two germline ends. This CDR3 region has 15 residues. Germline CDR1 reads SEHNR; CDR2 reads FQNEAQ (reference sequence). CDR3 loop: CASSLSGATNEKLFF. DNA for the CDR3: TGTGCCAGCAGCTTATCGGGGGCAACTAATGAAAAACTGTTTTTT.

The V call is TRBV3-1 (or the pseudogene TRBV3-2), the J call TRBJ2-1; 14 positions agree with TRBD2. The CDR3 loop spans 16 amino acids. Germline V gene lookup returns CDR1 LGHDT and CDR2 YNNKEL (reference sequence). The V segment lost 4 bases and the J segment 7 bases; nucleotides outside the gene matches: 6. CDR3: CASSLGGLAGENEQFF. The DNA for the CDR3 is TGTGCCAGCAGCCTAGGGGGACTAGCGGGAGAAAATGAGCAGTTCTTC.

The CDR3 DNA follows: TGTGCCAGCACTCGACAGGGTGTCGGTACTAATGAAAAACTGTTTTTT. Encoded protein: CASTRQGVGTNEKLFF. The rearrangement links TRBV2 to TRBJ1-4; 7 nucleotides match TRBD1. Trimming at V came to 7 bases and at J to 2 bases, leaving 10 bases not matched to a gene. The length of the CDR3 is 16 residues. CDR1 is SNHLY, CDR2 FYNNEI, per germline.

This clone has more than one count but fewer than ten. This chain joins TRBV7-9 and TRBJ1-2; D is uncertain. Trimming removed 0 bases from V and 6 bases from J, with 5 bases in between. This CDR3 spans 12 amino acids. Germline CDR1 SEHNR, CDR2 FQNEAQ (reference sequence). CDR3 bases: TGTGCCAGCAGCTTAGCGGGCCATGGCTACACCTTC. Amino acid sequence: CASSLAGHGYTF.

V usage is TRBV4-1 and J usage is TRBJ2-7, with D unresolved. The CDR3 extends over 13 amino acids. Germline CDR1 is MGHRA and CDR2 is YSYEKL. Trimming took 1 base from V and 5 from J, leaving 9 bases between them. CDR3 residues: CASSQAASNEQYF. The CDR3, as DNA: TGCGCCAGCAGCCAAGCCGCAAGCAACGAGCAGTACTTC.

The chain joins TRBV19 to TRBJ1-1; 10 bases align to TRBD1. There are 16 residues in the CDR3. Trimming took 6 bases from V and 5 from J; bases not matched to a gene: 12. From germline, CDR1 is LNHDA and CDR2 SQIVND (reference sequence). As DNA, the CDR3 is TGTGCCAGTAGGACAGGGGGCAAGGGTCGTAAAACTGAAGCTTTCTTT. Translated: CASRTGGKGRKTEAFF.

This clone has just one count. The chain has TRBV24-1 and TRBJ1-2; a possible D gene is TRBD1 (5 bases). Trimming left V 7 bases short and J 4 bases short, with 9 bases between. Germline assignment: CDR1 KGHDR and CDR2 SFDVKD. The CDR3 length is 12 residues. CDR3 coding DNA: TGTGCCACCAGGGACAAGCCCTATGGCTACACCTTC. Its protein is CATRDKPYGYTF.

The CDR3 protein is CASSELAGVNNEQFF. The CDR3 DNA reads as TGTGCCAGCAGTGAACTAGCGGGAGTGAACAATGAGCAGTTCTTC. The V call is TRBV6-4, the J call TRBJ2-1; TRBD2 matches at 11 bases. The CDR3 is 15 amino acids. V was clipped by 3 bases and J by 5 bases; unmatched bases: 3. Germline V gives CDR1 MRHNA, CDR2 SNTAGT.